A single sample gave rise to the 8 T cell receptor beta chains below, sequenced in a study of blood T cell repertoires in COVID-19. The method was immunoSEQ multiplex PCR; TCRdb's version includes in-frame clones alone and lacks a portion of them. Counted here are a few hundred thousand clones, roughly 88% occurring once; the ten biggest clones make up about 1.3%. Sequencing was done on a sample of peripheral blood. The receptors were sampled from a man older than 75 with acute or convalescent COVID-19.

This sequence joins TRBV18 and TRBJ2-1; D perhaps matches TRBD2 (5 bases). Germline V CDR1 and CDR2: KGHSH, LQKENI. Trimming shortened V by 1 base and J by 4 bases, and 14 bases separated the two germline ends. The CDR3 is 16 amino acids. CDR3 sequence (DNA): TGTGCCAGCTCACCACGAGGGCCGTCCAAATACAATGAGCAGTTCTTC. Amino acid sequence: CASSPRGPSKYNEQFF.

The V call is TRBV5-1, the J call TRBJ2-7; perhaps TRBD2 as D (5 bases). The CDR3 is 14 residues long. Trimming pared 1 base from V and 0 bases from J, leaving 8 bases between. Germline V gene lookup returns CDR1 SGHRS and CDR2 YFSETQ. The DNA for the CDR3 is TGCGCCAGCAGCTTGACGGGAAGCTCCTACGAGCAGTACTTC. Translated, it gives CASSLTGSSYEQYF.

This clone was detected only once. The chain links TRBV7-2 to TRBJ2-5; 9 bases are a match to TRBD1. The CDR3 spans 15 residues. V lost 5 bases, J lost 5 bases, and 9 bases stayed unmatched. Germline loops: CDR1 SGHTA, CDR2 FQGNSA. Here the CDR3 DNA reads TGTGCCAGCAGCCAAGGACAGGGGTATTTGGAGACCCAGTACTTC. Residues: CASSQGQGYLETQYF.

CDR3 bases: TGTGCCAGCAGCCAAGAGAGAGGTAGGGGGCGCACAGATACGCAGTATTTT. Its protein is CASSQERGRGRTDTQYF. V gene TRBV3-1 (or the pseudogene TRBV3-2) combines with J gene TRBJ2-3, with TRBD1 identical over 7 bases. V dropped 0 bases and J dropped 1; count of bases not matched to a gene: 7. This CDR3 contains 17 residues. Germline-derived CDR1 and CDR2 are LGHDT and YNNKEL (reference sequence).

The V call is TRBV24-1, the J call TRBJ1-2; 7 bases map to TRBD1. The CDR3 is 14 amino acids. Germline loops: CDR1 KGHDR, CDR2 SFDVKD. Losses at the gene ends were 7 bases for V and 7 bases for J; bases not matched to a gene: 11. The CDR3 DNA reads as TGTGCCACCAGACCAGGGGGGCAGGGCGGTGGCTACACCTTC. This encodes CATRPGGQGGGYTF.

The chain recombines TRBV19 with TRBJ1-1, with D maybe TRBD1 (6 bases). V was trimmed by 5 bases and J by 1 base, leaving 14 bases between them. Looked up from germline, CDR1 is LNHDA and CDR2 is SQIVND (reference sequence). The CDR3 runs to 15 residues. The CDR3 protein is CASSSGQSRNTEAFF. In nucleotides, the CDR3 is TGTGCCAGTAGTTCCGGACAGTCTCGGAACACTGAAGCTTTCTTT.

This clone appeared a single time. The chain couples TRBV7-2 to TRBJ1-1, with D possibly being TRBD1 (5 bases). Trimming cost V 4 bases and J 1 base, with 10 bases left between them. The germline V gene has CDR1 SGHTA and CDR2 FQGNSA. This CDR3 is built from 14 residues. DNA of the CDR3: TGTGCCAGCAGCTGGCGGGGCCGGAACACTGAAGCTTTCTTT. This gives the protein CASSWRGRNTEAFF.

The genes are TRBV7-3 and TRBJ2-1, with 13 bases identical to TRBD2. The CDR3 loop spans 17 amino acids. From germline, CDR1 is SGHTA and CDR2 FQGTGA. V dropped 2 bases and J dropped 7; count of bases not matched to a gene: 8. The CDR3 sequence: CASSLGTSGGAGNEQFF. The CDR3 DNA is TGTGCCAGCAGCTTAGGAACTAGCGGGGGGGCCGGGAATGAGCAGTTCTTC.